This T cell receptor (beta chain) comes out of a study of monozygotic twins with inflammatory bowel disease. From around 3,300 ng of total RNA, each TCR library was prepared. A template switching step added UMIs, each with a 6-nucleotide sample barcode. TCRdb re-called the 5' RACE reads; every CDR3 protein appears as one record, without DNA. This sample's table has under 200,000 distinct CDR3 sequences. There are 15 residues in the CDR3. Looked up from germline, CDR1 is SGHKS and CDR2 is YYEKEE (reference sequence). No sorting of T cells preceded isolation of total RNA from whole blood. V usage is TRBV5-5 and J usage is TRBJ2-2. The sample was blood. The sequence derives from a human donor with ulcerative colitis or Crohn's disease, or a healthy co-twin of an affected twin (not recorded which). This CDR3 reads CASSLSARATGELFF.